Listed below are T cell receptor beta chains from one sample, sequenced in a study of T cell changes during pregnancy in multiple sclerosis. Assay used: immunoSEQ multiplex PCR; TCRdb lists only in-frame clones, some missing. The sample carries around 99,000 clones, 85% to 95% recorded once. This specimen was peripheral blood, taken in the first trimester of pregnancy. The receptors originated from a female donor with multiple sclerosis, enrolled in a pregnancy study. Each CDR3 is given with its conserved first and last residue. D genes are given only for firm matches. Where a row states a size, it is once, few, many or the class of an expanded clone; other rows omit it.

- | 14 | TRBJ1-1 | - | TRBV19 | CASSIDHQGLNAFF | TGTGCCAGTAGTATAGATCATCAGGGCCTGAACGCTTTCTTT
TRBD1 | 15 | TRBJ1-1 | - | TRBV4-2 | CASSQGLGQGLEAFF | TGTGCCAGCAGCCAAGGTCTGGGACAGGGGTTAGAAGCTTTCTTT
- | 15 | TRBJ2-2 | - | TRBV5-1 | CASRTGSQNTGELFF | TGCGCCAGCAGGACCGGGAGCCAGAACACCGGGGAGCTGTTTTTT
TRBD1 | 13 | TRBJ2-7 | - | TRBV27 | CASSLTGTYEQYF | TGTGCCAGCAGTTTGACAGGGACCTACGAGCAGTACTTC
TRBD2 | 12 | TRBJ2-4 | - | TRBV29-1 | CSGGGGKNIQYF | TGCAGCGGGGGGGGTGGGAAAAACATTCAGTACTTC
- | 15 | TRBJ2-7 | - | TRBV30 | CAWTFEGGEWYEQYF | TGTGCCTGGACTTTTGAGGGAGGCGAATGGTACGAGCAGTACTTC
TRBD2 | 15 | TRBJ2-1 | - | TRBV6-1 | CASRRRGGSGNEQFF | TGTGCCAGCAGGCGACGGGGCGGGAGTGGGAATGAGCAGTTCTTC
TRBD1 | 10 | TRBJ2-5 | - | TRBV29-1 | CSTGGETQYF | TGCAGTACAGGGGGAGAGACCCAGTACTTC
TRBD2 | 18 | TRBJ2-7 | - | TRBV5-4 | CASSPTVGGRAVKHEQYF | TGTGCCAGCAGCCCAACCGTGGGTGGGAGGGCCGTTAAACACGAGCAGTACTTC
- | 13 | TRBJ2-3 | - | TRBV6-1 | CASSPEFTDTQYF | TGTGCCAGCTCTCCCGAGTTCACAGATACGCAGTATTTT
- | 15 | TRBJ1-5 | - | TRBV27 | CASSLRGYSNQPQHF | TGTGCCAGCAGTTTGCGGGGTTATAGCAATCAGCCCCAGCATTTT
TRBD2 | 18 | TRBJ2-1 | - | TRBV18 | CASSPPGLAIEVYNEQFF | TGTGCCAGCTCACCACCGGGACTAGCGATCGAGGTCTACAATGAGCAGTTCTTC
- | 13 | TRBJ2-7 | - | TRBV11-2 | CASSAGPSYEQYF | TGTGCCAGCAGCGCGGGACCTAGCTACGAGCAGTACTTC
- | 15 | TRBJ2-3 | - | TRBV5-1 | CASSLGGTSTDTQYF | TGCGCCAGCAGCTTGGGGGGGACAAGCACAGATACGCAGTATTTT
- | 21 | TRBJ1-5 | - | TRBV21-1 | CASRPRYRDRGPWGSNQPQHF | TGTGCCAGCAGACCTCGTTACCGGGACAGGGGGCCCTGGGGTAGCAATCAGCCCCAGCATTTT
- | 13 | TRBJ2-7 | - | TRBV18 | CASSPGGSYEQYF | TGTGCCAGCTCACCAGGGGGGTCCTACGAGCAGTACTTC
TRBD1 | 15 | TRBJ1-1 | - | TRBV6-6 | CASSFRTGPDTEAFF | TGTGCCAGCAGCTTTAGGACAGGGCCCGACACTGAAGCTTTCTTT
TRBD1 | 14 | TRBJ1-4 | - | TRBV19 | CASSQQDRGKKLFF | TGTGCCAGCTCCCAACAAGACAGGGGCAAAAAACTGTTTTTT
- | 11 | TRBJ2-1 | - | TRBV6-5 | CASSLRGEQFF | TGTGCCAGCAGCCTCCGGGGTGAGCAGTTCTTC
- | 16 | TRBJ2-2 | - | TRBV4-3 | CASSQVHGTSLGELFF | TGCGCCAGCAGCCAAGTCCACGGGACTTCCCTAGGGGAGCTGTTTTTT
TRBD2 | 17 | TRBJ2-3 | - | TRBV13 | CASSPALAGEDTDTQYF | TGTGCCAGCAGCCCCGCTTTAGCGGGAGAGGACACAGATACGCAGTATTTT
- | 14 | TRBJ2-1 | - | TRBV7-9 | CASSLLDSHDEQFF | TGTGCCAGCAGCTTATTGGACTCGCACGATGAGCAGTTCTTC
TRBD2 | 15 | TRBJ2-2 | once | TRBV9 | CASSGGLASTGELFF | TGTGCCAGCAGCGGGGGACTAGCGTCCACCGGGGAGCTGTTTTTT
- | 19 | TRBJ2-5 | - | TRBV15 | CATSRVGFNLLALGETQYF | TGTGCCACCAGCAGAGTCGGGTTTAATCTTCTAGCGTTAGGAGAGACCCAGTACTTC
TRBD1 | 15 | TRBJ2-3 | - | TRBV11-2 | CASSLQGLVTDTQYF | TGTGCCAGCAGCCTACAGGGGTTAGTCACAGATACGCAGTATTTT
TRBD2 | 15 | TRBJ2-2 | - | TRBV7-2 | CASSSSGVNTGELFF | TGTGCCAGCAGCTCTAGCGGAGTGAACACCGGGGAGCTGTTTTTT
TRBD1 | 17 | TRBJ2-7 | - | TRBV15 | CATSRAPGQSRSYEQYF | TGTGCCACCAGCAGGGCTCCGGGACAGTCCCGCTCCTACGAGCAGTACTTC
- | 16 | TRBJ2-7 | - | TRBV21-1 | CASSEGTDRAPYEQYF | TGTGCCAGCAGCGAGGGAACGGACAGGGCCCCCTACGAGCAGTACTTC
TRBD1 | 16 | TRBJ2-6 | - | TRBV28 | CASSDYRGDGANVLTF | TGTGCCAGCAGTGACTACAGGGGGGACGGGGCCAACGTCCTGACTTTC
- | 11 | TRBJ2-7 | - | TRBV5-6 | CASSASLEQYF | TGTGCCAGCAGCGCCAGTCTCGAGCAGTACTTC
TRBD1 | 14 | TRBJ1-2 | - | TRBV7-8 | CASSESTGGGGYTF | TGTGCCAGCAGCGAGTCGACAGGGGGCGGTGGCTACACCTTC
TRBD1 | 13 | TRBJ1-2 | - | TRBV5-6 | CASSSTGNDGYTF | TGTGCCAGCAGCTCGACAGGGAATGACGGCTACACCTTC
TRBD2 | 21 | TRBJ2-2 | once | TRBV4-1 | CASSQEGGPSAGGPVSWELFF | TGCGCCAGCAGCCAAGAGGGGGGCCCTAGCGCGGGAGGGCCGGTTAGCTGGGAGCTGTTTTTT
TRBD1 | 15 | TRBJ2-7 | - | TRBV5-1 | CASSASGTGAYEQYF | TGCGCCAGCAGCGCATCTGGGACAGGGGCCTACGAGCAGTACTTC
TRBD1 | 15 | TRBJ1-5 | - | TRBV28 | CASSPRGGQGQPQHF | TGTGCCAGCAGTCCGAGGGGCGGACAGGGCCAGCCCCAGCATTTT
- | 11 | TRBJ1-1 | - | TRBV29-1 | CSVGRDTEAFF | TGCAGCGTTGGCAGGGACACTGAAGCTTTCTTT
TRBD1 | 14 | TRBJ2-7 | - | TRBV6-1 | CASSLGTDSYEQYF | TGTGCCAGCAGTTTAGGGACAGACTCCTACGAGCAGTACTTC
TRBD1 | 17 | TRBJ1-5 | - | TRBV7-9 | CASSWATGTGGNQPQHF | TGTGCCAGCAGCTGGGCAACCGGGACAGGGGGCAATCAGCCCCAGCATTTT
TRBD1 | 17 | TRBJ1-2 | - | TRBV2 | CASTEWVGQGTRYGYTF | TGTGCCAGCACCGAATGGGTGGGACAGGGGACTCGCTATGGCTACACCTTC
- | 15 | TRBJ2-7 | - | TRBV18 | CASSPGRRRSYEQYF | TGTGCCAGCTCACCGGGCAGGCGAAGGTCCTACGAGCAGTACTTC
TRBD2 | 15 | TRBJ2-7 | - | TRBV13 | CASSLGGGAYYEQYF | TGTGCCAGCAGCTTAGGCGGGGGGGCTTACTACGAGCAGTACTTC
- | 15 | TRBJ1-4 | - | TRBV28 | CASSLGEATNEKLFF | TGTGCCAGCAGTTTGGGGGAGGCAACTAATGAAAAACTGTTTTTT
TRBD1 | 14 | TRBJ1-5 | - | TRBV6-6 | CASSYGTEDQPQHF | TGTGCCAGCAGTTACGGGACAGAAGACCAGCCCCAGCATTTT
- | 10 | TRBJ2-7 | - | TRBV20-1 | CSALPYEQYF | TGCAGTGCTCTTCCCTACGAGCAGTACTTC